One and the same sample provided the 6 T cell receptor beta chains below, sequenced in a study of beta chain features in type 1 diabetes. All of the isolated RNA was reverse transcribed, so expressed TCRB transcripts were sequenced. Profiled with immunoSEQ multiplex PCR; TCRdb holds only in-frame clones, not every one. The repertoire holds 300,000 to 350,000 clones, with approximately 8.2% as singletons. Input material: central memory CD4+ T cells from blood. The receptors shown here come from a woman between 18 and 30 years old in good health.

This clone was observed a few times. This sequence joins TRBV7-9 and TRBJ2-2, with D possibly being TRBD2 (5 bases). The germline CDR1 and CDR2 sequences are SEHNR and FQNEAQ (reference sequence). The CDR3 totals 17 residues. V lost 7 bases, J lost 6 bases, and 24 bases lay in between. The CDR3 sequence is CASNPLFVLVSAGELFF. The CDR3 coding sequence is TGTGCCAGCAACCCTCTATTCGTACTAGTATCGGCCGGGGAGCTGTTTTTT.

This sequence joins TRBV28 and TRBJ2-7; 7 bases map to TRBD1. This CDR3 is 15 amino acids long. V was clipped by 2 bases and J by 7 bases; unmatched bases: 11. Looked up from germline, CDR1 is MDHEN and CDR2 is SYDVKM. This CDR3 is CASSLRGGKSWEQYF. CDR3 DNA sequence: TGTGCCAGCAGTTTAAGAGGGGGCAAATCGTGGGAGCAGTACTTC. Drawing the rest from reference TRBV28 and TRBJ2-7, the complete variable domain is DVKVTQSSRYLVKRTGEKVFLECVQDMDHENMFWYRQDPGLGLRLIYFSYDVKMKEKGDIPEGYSVSREKKERFSLILESASTNQTSMYLCASSLRGGKSWEQYFGPGTRLTVT.

The rearrangement links TRBV28 to TRBJ2-7, with a tentative D call TRBD1 (5 bases). Per the germline V gene, CDR1 is MDHEN and CDR2 is SYDVKM. Trimming pared 3 bases from V and 1 base from J, leaving 10 bases between. CDR3 length: 14 amino acids. Here the CDR3 reads CASSFPGHSYEQYF. In DNA form, the CDR3 reads TGTGCCAGCAGTTTTCCCGGACATTCCTACGAGCAGTACTTC.

This clone turned up a few times. This sequence joins TRBV6-5 and TRBJ1-5; no definite D call. Trimming took 0 bases from V and 1 from J, leaving 7 bases between them. The CDR3 has 15 amino acids. Germline V gene lookup returns CDR1 MNHEY and CDR2 SVGAGI. CDR3 bases: TGTGCCAGCAGTTACTCTCGACGGAGCAATCAGCCCCAGCATTTT. It codes for CASSYSRRSNQPQHF.

The V gene is TRBV18, the J gene TRBJ1-5; TRBD1 is a possible D gene (6 bases). Trimming cost V 0 bases and J 2 bases, with 14 bases left between them. Germline values: CDR1 KGHSH, CDR2 LQKENI. This CDR3 is 17 amino acids long. CDR3 loop: CASSPPSSRGGNQPQHF. CDR3 coding DNA: TGTGCCAGCTCACCACCTTCATCCAGGGGAGGCAATCAGCCCCAGCATTTT.

The rearrangement uses TRBV5-4 and TRBJ2-3, with TRBD2 as a possible D gene (6 bases). CDR1 and CDR2 from the germline V gene are SGHNT and YYREEE (reference sequence). The CDR3 has 15 amino acids. The V end lost 2 bases, the J end lost 0 bases, and 10 bases lay between the germline ends. The CDR3 nucleotides are TGTGCCAGCAGCTTTGGAGGGTCTAGCACAGATACGCAGTATTTT. It translates to CASSFGGSSTDTQYF.